The following is a T cell receptor (beta chain) sequence with its context. Its target is unknown. The CDR3 sequence is 15 residues long. The V end was cut by 5 bases, the J end by 0 bases, with 8 bases between. Looked up from germline, CDR1 is SGHAT and CDR2 is FQNNGV. This sample is part of a study of identical twins. Notes on the study in general: Models underestimated TCR alpha sharing (out-of-frame) in monozygotic twins. The more abundant beta clonotypes in cord blood had fewer insertions, and memory repertoires did not show this.

TCRdb passed the 5' RACE reads through MiXCR, listing each CDR3 protein once. The sample includes fewer than 650,000 distinct CDR3 sequences, under 8.5% of them seen just once. The same specimen was also included in a second study, on yellow fever vaccine responses in identical twins.

Sequencing input: PBMCs. This TCR derives from a woman aged 18-29 years in good health. V gene TRBV11-2 combines with J gene TRBJ2-6; D uncertain. CDR3 residues: CASSRGVSGANVLTF. The CDR3 nucleotides read TGTGCCAGCAGCCGAGGCGTCTCTGGGGCCAACGTCCTGACTTTC.